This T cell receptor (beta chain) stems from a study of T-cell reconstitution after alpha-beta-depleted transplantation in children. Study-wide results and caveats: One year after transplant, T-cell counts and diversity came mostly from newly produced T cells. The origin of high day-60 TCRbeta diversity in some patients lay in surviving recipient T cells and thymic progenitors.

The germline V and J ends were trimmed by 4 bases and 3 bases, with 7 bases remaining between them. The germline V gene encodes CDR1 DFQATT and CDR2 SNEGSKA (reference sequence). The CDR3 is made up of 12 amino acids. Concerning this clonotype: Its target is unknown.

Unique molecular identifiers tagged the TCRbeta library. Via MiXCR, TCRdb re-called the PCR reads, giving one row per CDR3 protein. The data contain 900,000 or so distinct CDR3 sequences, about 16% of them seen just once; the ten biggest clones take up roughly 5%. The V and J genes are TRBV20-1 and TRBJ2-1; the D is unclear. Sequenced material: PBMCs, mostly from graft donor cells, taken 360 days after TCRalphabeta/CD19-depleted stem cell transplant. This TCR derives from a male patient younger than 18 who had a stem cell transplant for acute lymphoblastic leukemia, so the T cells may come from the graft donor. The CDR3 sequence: CSANRFYNEQFF. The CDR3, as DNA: TGCAGTGCTAATCGGTTCTACAATGAGCAGTTCTTC.